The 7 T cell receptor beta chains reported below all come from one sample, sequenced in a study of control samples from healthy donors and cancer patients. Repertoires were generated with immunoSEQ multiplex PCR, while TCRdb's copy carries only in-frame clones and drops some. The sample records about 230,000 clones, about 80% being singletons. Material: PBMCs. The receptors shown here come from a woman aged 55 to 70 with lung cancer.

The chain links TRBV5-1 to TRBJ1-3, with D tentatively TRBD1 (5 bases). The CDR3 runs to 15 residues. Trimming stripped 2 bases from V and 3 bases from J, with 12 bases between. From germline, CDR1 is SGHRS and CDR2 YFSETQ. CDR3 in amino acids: CASSLGDINGNTIYF. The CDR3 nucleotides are TGCGCCAGCAGCTTAGGGGATATCAATGGAAACACCATATATTTT.

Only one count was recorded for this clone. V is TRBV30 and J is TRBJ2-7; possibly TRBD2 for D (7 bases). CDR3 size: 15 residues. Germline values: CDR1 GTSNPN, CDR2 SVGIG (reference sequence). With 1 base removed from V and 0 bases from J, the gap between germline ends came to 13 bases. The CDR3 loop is CAWSGFRGGSYEQYF. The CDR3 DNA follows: TGTGCCTGGAGTGGTTTTAGGGGGGGCTCCTACGAGCAGTACTTC.

The CDR3 sequence is CASARDADTQYF. Written as DNA, the CDR3 is TGTGCCAGCGCCCGTGACGCAGATACGCAGTATTTT. V usage is TRBV7-9 and J usage is TRBJ2-3; D call uncertain. The CDR3 covers 12 residues. V was shortened by 8 bases and J by 4 bases, with 10 bases between the two germline ends. Germline CDR1 is SEHNR and CDR2 is FQNEAQ (reference sequence).

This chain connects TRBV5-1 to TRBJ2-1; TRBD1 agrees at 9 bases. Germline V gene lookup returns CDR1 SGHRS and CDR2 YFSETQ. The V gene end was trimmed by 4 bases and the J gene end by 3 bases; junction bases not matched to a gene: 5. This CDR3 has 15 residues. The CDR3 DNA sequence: TGCGCCAGCAGCGGCGGACAGGGGCACTACAATGAGCAGTTCTTC. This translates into CASSGGQGHYNEQFF.

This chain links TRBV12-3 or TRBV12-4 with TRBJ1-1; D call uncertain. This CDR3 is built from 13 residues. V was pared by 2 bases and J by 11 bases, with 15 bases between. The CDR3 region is CASSLTSWSGAFF. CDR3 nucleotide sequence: TGTGCCAGCAGTTTAACAAGTTGGTCTGGCGCTTTCTTT.

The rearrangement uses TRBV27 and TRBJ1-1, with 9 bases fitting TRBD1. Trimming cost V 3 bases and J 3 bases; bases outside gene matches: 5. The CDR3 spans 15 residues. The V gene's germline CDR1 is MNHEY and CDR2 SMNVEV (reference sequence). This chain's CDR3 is CASSFGTGLDTEAFF. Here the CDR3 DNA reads TGTGCCAGCAGTTTCGGGACAGGGCTGGACACTGAAGCTTTCTTT.

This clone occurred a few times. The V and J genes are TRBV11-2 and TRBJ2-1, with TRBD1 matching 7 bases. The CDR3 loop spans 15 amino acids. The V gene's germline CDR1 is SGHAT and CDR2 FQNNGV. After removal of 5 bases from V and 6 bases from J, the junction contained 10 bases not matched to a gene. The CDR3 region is CASSMGQNKVNEQFF. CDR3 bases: TGTGCCAGCAGCATGGGACAGAACAAAGTCAATGAGCAGTTCTTC.